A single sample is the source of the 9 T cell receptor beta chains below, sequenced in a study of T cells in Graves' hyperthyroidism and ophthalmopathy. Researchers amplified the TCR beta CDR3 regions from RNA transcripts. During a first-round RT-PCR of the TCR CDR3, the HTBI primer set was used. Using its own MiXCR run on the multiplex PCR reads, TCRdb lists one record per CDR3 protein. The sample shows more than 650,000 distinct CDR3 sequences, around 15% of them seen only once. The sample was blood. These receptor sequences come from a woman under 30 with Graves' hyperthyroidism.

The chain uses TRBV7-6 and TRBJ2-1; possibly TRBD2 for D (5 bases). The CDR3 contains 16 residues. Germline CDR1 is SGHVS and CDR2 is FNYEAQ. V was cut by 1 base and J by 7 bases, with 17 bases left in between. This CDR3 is CASSLVWWETRNEQFF. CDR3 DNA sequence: TGTGCCAGCAGCTTAGTTTGGTGGGAGACAAGGAATGAGCAGTTCTTC.

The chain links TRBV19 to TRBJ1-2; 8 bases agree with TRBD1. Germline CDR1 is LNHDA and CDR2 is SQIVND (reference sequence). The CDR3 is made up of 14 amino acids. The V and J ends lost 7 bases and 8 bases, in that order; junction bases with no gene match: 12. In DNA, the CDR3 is TGTGCCAGTACCGCAGGGTCCAGGGGGCAAGGCTACACCTTC. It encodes CASTAGSRGQGYTF.

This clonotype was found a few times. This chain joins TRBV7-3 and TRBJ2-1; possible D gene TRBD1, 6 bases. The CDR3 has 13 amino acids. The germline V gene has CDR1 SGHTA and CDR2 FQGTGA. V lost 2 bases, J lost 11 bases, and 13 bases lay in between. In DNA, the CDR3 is TGTGCCAGCAGCTTACGGACAGATAATAAGCAGTTCTTC. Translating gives CASSLRTDNKQFF.

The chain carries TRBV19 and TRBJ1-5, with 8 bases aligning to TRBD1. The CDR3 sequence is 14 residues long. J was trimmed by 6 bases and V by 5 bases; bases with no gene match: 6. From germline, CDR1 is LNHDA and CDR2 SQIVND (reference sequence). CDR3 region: CASSHRTGSQPQHF. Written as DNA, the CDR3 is TGTGCCAGTAGTCACCGGACAGGGTCTCAGCCCCAGCATTTT.

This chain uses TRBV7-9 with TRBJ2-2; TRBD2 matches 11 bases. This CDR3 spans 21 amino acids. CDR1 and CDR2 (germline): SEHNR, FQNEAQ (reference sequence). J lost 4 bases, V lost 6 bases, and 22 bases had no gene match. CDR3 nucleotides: TGTGCCAGCAGAAACCTCAGGGGACCAACTACTAGCGGGAGTGGCACCGGGGAGCTGTTTTTT. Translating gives CASRNLRGPTTSGSGTGELFF.

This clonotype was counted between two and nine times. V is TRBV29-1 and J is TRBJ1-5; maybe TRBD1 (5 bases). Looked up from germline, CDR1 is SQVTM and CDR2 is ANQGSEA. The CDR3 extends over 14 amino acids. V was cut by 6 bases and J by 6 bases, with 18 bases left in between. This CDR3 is CSVSLGTPGQPQHF. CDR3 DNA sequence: TGCAGCGTCTCCCTCGGGACGCCAGGTCAGCCCCAGCATTTT.

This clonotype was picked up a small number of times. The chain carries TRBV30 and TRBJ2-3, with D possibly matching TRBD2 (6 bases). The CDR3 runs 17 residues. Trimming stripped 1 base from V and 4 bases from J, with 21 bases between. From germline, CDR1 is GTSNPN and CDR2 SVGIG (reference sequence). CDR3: CAWSATSGLLQPDTQYF. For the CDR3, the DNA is TGTGCCTGGAGTGCCACGTCGGGACTTCTTCAGCCAGATACGCAGTATTTT.

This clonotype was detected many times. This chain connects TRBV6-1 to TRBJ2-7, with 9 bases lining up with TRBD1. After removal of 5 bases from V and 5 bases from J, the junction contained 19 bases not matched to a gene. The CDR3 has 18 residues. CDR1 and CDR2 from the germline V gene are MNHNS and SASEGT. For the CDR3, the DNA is TGTGCCAGCAGTTATTTTCGCCCCGGGACAGGGATAGTCCACGAGCAGTACTTC. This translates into CASSYFRPGTGIVHEQYF.

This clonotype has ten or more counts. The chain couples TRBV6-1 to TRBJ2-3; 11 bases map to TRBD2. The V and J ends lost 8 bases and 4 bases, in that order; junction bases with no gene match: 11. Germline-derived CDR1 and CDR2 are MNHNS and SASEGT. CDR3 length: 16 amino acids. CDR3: CASDPLLAGAADTQYF. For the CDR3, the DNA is TGTGCCAGCGACCCCCTACTAGCGGGAGCCGCAGATACGCAGTATTTT.